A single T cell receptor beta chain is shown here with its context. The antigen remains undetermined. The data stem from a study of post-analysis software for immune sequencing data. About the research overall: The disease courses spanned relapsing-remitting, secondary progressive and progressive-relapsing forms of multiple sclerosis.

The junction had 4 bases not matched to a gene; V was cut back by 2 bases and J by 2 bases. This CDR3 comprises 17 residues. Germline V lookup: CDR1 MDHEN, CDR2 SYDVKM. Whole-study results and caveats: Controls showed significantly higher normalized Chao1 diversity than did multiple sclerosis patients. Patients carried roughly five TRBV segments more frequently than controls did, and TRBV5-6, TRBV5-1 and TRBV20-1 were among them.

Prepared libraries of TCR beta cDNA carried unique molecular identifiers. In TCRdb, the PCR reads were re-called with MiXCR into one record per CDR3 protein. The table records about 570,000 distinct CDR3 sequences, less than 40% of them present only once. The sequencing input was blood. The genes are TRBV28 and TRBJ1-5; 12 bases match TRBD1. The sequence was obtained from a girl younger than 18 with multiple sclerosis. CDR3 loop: CASSLRDRGLRNQPQHF. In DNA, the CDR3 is TGTGCCAGCAGTTTAAGGGACAGGGGGCTTCGCAATCAGCCCCAGCATTTT.